Below are 29 T cell receptor beta chains sequenced from a single sample in a study of T cell clusters in autoimmune cytopenias. One tube held mixed TRB-A and TRB-B primer pools for touch-down PCR. From the multiplex PCR reads, TCRdb lists one entry per CDR3 protein and no DNA. This table lists approximately 900 distinct CDR3 sequences. Each sample's input was about 270 ng genomic DNA, some 38,000 genome equivalents. These data also featured in a second study, about T cell repertoires in aging, cancer and after chemotherapy.

The sample consisted of peripheral blood. The source of these receptors is a human donor with chronic lymphocytic leukemia.

This clonotype is identified as medium-sized from frequency. The J gene is TRBJ2-2, the V gene TRBV7-2; the TRBD1 assignment by TCRdb is unverifiable without DNA. Germline V gene data show CDR1 as SGHTA and CDR2 as FQGNSA. The length of the CDR3 is 13 residues. The CDR3 reads CASRSGFTGELFF.

This clonotype ranks as medium-sized in terms of frequency. The chain joins TRBV14 to TRBJ2-1; TCRdb picks TRBD1, but there is no DNA to check that call. This CDR3 comprises 14 residues. From germline, CDR1 is SGHDN and CDR2 FVKESK. The CDR3: CASSHGVSGAEQFF. Looking up the rest from reference TRBV14 and TRBJ2-1 gives the full variable domain: EAGVTQFPSHSVIEKGQTVTLRCDPISGHDNLYWYRRVMGKEIKFLLHFVKESKQDESGMPNNRFLAERTGGTYSTLKVQPAELEDSGVYFCASSHGVSGAEQFFGPGTRLTVL.

Its frequency marks this clonotype as medium-sized. The chain joins TRBV5-1 to TRBJ2-1; TCRdb's D gene call, TRBD1, goes unchecked for lack of DNA. The CDR3 is made up of 14 amino acids. Germline loops: CDR1 SGHRS, CDR2 YFSETQ. CDR3 in amino acids: CASSSATGYNEQFF.

This clonotype is called large based on its frequency. This rearrangement joins TRBV6-1 to TRBJ1-3; checking the TCRdb D call of TRBD1 is not possible without DNA. Germline values: CDR1 MNHNS, CDR2 SASEGT. The CDR3 is 15 residues long. The CDR3 protein is CASSEAGAGGNTIYF.

This clonotype registers large (0.1 to 1%) by frequency. The chain has TRBV5-5 and TRBJ1-1. CDR3 length equals 13 residues. The germline V gene encodes CDR1 SGHKS and CDR2 YYEKEE (reference sequence). The CDR3 loop is CASSFAVNTEAFF.

This clonotype is deemed medium-sized by its frequency. The V and J genes are TRBV15 and TRBJ1-1; as DNA is missing, the TRBD1 call by TCRdb cannot be tested. The germline V gene encodes CDR1 LNHNV and CDR2 YYDKDF (reference sequence). CDR3 length: 17 residues. The CDR3 sequence is CATSRVAGASRNTEAFF.

This chain links TRBV10-2 with TRBJ2-6; TCRdb names TRBD1, which stays unverified in the absence of DNA. Germline V gives CDR1 WSHSY, CDR2 SAAADI. The CDR3 contains 17 residues. CDR3 residues: CASSSDRGMSGANVLTF.

Measured by frequency, this clonotype is medium-sized (0.01 to 0.1%). The chain uses TRBV24-1 and TRBJ2-3; no DNA is available, so the TRBD1 call from TCRdb remains unchecked. This CDR3 is built from 13 residues. The germline gives CDR1 KGHDR, CDR2 SFDVKD. The chain's CDR3 is CATSEPGQGPQYF.

This clonotype is called medium-sized (0.01 to 0.1%) based on its frequency. The chain carries TRBV7-9 and TRBJ1-1. Germline V gene data show CDR1 as SEHNR and CDR2 as FQNEAQ (reference sequence). The CDR3 extends over 14 amino acids. This CDR3 is CASSWEGGGTEAFF.

This clonotype counts as medium-sized by frequency. This sequence joins TRBV5-4 and TRBJ2-2; the D call of TRBD1 rests on TCRdb alone, since no DNA is present to check it. Per the germline V gene, CDR1 is SGHNT and CDR2 is YYREEE (reference sequence). The CDR3 length is 14 residues. CDR3: CASSSQGAVGELFF. Full variable domain (missing parts from reference TRBV5-4 and TRBJ2-2): ETGVTQSPTHLIKTRGQQVTLRCSSQSGHNTVSWYQQALGQGPQFIFQYYREEENGRGNFPPRFSGLQFPNYSSELNVNALELDDSALYLCASSSQGAVGELFFGEGSRLTVL.

This clonotype is identified as medium-sized from frequency. The V gene is TRBV19, the J gene TRBJ1-1. Germline-derived CDR1 and CDR2 are LNHDA and SQIVND (reference sequence). This CDR3 comprises 14 residues. The CDR3 sequence is CASSTYLGNTEAFF.

Its frequency marks this clonotype as medium-sized. This chain connects TRBV27 to TRBJ1-2; there is no DNA to check the TCRdb D call of TRBD1. Germline V gives CDR1 MNHEY, CDR2 SMNVEV (reference sequence). The CDR3 has 14 amino acids. This CDR3 is CASSLTGRGGGYTF.

Frequency places this clonotype as medium-sized. The genes are TRBV20-1 and TRBJ2-1; TCRdb names TRBD1, which stays unverified in the absence of DNA. Germline CDR1 reads DFQATT; CDR2 reads SNEGSKA (reference sequence). The CDR3 is 15 residues long. The chain's CDR3 is CSARVAGESYNEQFF.

The chain has TRBV19 and TRBJ1-2; lacking DNA, the TRBD1 call made by TCRdb goes unchecked. Germline CDR1 and CDR2: LNHDA and SQIVND (reference sequence). The CDR3 totals 14 residues. The CDR3 loop reads CASSMGRGLRGYTF. Full variable domain (remainder filled in from reference TRBV19 and TRBJ1-2): DGGITQSPKYLFRKEGQNVTLSCEQNLNHDAMYWYRQDPGQGLRLIYYSQIVNDFQKGDIAEGYSVSREKKESFPLTVTSAQKNPTAFYLCASSMGRGLRGYTFGSGTRLTVV.

This clonotype is classed as medium-sized by frequency. This chain connects TRBV7-9 to TRBJ1-1. This CDR3 is built from 13 residues. Germline loops: CDR1 SEHNR, CDR2 FQNEAQ (reference sequence). CDR3 protein: CASRLGMNTEAFF.

The chain recombines TRBV5-1 with TRBJ2-1. The CDR3 contains 12 residues. Germline V gives CDR1 SGHRS, CDR2 YFSETQ. CDR3: CASSTTESEQFF.

This clonotype is identified as large from frequency. V usage is TRBV11-2 and J usage is TRBJ1-2; TCRdb designates TRBD1, a call that cannot be tested without DNA. The germline V gene encodes CDR1 SGHAT and CDR2 FQNNGV. The CDR3 sequence is 13 residues long. The CDR3: CASSLGTGDGYTF.

The J gene is TRBJ2-2, the V gene TRBV6-5; as DNA is missing, the TRBD2 call by TCRdb cannot be tested. The CDR3 runs to 14 residues. Germline V gene data show CDR1 as MNHEY and CDR2 as SVGAGI. The CDR3 loop is CASSIWEGTGELFF.

Considering frequency, this clonotype is medium-sized. The rearrangement links TRBV6-5 to TRBJ1-1; TCRdb names TRBD1, which stays unverified in the absence of DNA. CDR3 length: 14 amino acids. Germline V CDR1 and CDR2: MNHEY, SVGAGI. The CDR3 spells CASTPTWGNTEAFF.

This clonotype shows up as medium-sized by frequency. The chain has TRBV24-1 and TRBJ2-5. The CDR3 sequence is 15 residues long. CDR1 and CDR2 from the germline V gene are KGHDR and SFDVKD. CDR3 loop: CATSDFADLQETQYF.

This clonotype is called large based on its frequency. This sequence joins TRBV19 and TRBJ1-5; TCRdb picks TRBD1, but there is no DNA to check that call. The CDR3 has 15 residues. The germline V gene has CDR1 LNHDA and CDR2 SQIVND (reference sequence). CDR3 in amino acids: CASRRTGIGNQPQHF.

Its frequency marks this clonotype as large. The V gene is TRBV19, the J gene TRBJ1-2; there is no DNA to check the TCRdb D call of TRBD1. Germline values: CDR1 LNHDA, CDR2 SQIVND (reference sequence). The CDR3 extends over 12 amino acids. The CDR3 is CASMQGRDGYTF.

This clonotype is identified as medium-sized from frequency. The chain joins TRBV6-1 to TRBJ1-1; TCRdb proposes TRBD1, but this gene call is untestable without DNA. The CDR3 covers 13 residues. The V gene's germline CDR1 is MNHNS and CDR2 SASEGT. The chain's CDR3 is CASEQGLGTEAFF.

This clonotype is classed as medium-sized (0.01 to 0.1%) by frequency. The chain couples TRBV6-1 to TRBJ1-5; no DNA is available, so the TRBD1 call from TCRdb remains unchecked. The CDR3 runs 15 residues. CDR1 and CDR2 (germline): MNHNS, SASEGT. The CDR3 protein is CASSSRGGGARTQHF.

Judged by frequency, this clonotype is medium-sized. The chain combines TRBV13 with TRBJ1-1; TCRdb names TRBD1, which stays unverified in the absence of DNA. Per germline, CDR1 PRHDT and CDR2 FYEKMQ (reference sequence). This CDR3 spans 18 amino acids. This chain's CDR3 is CASSLQSNRGRENTEAFF.

This clonotype is called medium-sized based on its frequency. This chain connects TRBV5-1 to TRBJ1-6; TCRdb outputs TRBD1, but without DNA this stays unchecked. CDR1 is SGHRS and CDR2 is YFSETQ in the germline V gene. The CDR3 is 14 residues long. CDR3: CASSPGTENSPLHF. Full variable domain (remainder filled in from reference TRBV5-1 and TRBJ1-6): KAGVTQTPRYLIKTRGQQVTLSCSPISGHRSVSWYQQTPGQGLQFLFEYFSETQRNKGNFPGRFSGRQFSNSRSEMNVSTLELGDSALYLCASSPGTENSPLHFGNGTRLTVT.

CDR3 in amino acids: CASSLAPGQENYEQYF. The V gene is TRBV7-2, the J gene TRBJ2-7; TCRdb proposes TRBD1, but this gene call is untestable without DNA. The CDR3 is made up of 16 amino acids. Germline lookup yields CDR1 SGHTA and CDR2 FQGNSA.

This clonotype is called medium-sized (0.01 to 0.1%) based on its frequency. The chain uses TRBV7-9 and TRBJ2-5; TCRdb indicates TRBD1, and absent DNA this call remains unverified. Germline values: CDR1 SEHNR, CDR2 FQNEAQ (reference sequence). The CDR3 has 13 amino acids. CDR3 amino acids: CAIHAQGTETQYF. The entire variable domain, with the rest obtained from reference TRBV7-9 and TRBJ2-5, is as follows: DTGVSQNPRHKITKRGQNVTFRCDPISEHNRLYWYRQTLGQGPEFLTYFQNEAQLEKSRLLSDRFSAERPKGSFSTLEIQRTEQGDSAMYLCAIHAQGTETQYFGPGTRLLVL.

This clonotype is called medium-sized based on its frequency. The chain couples TRBV11-2 to TRBJ2-1. The length of the CDR3 is 14 residues. Looked up from germline, CDR1 is SGHAT and CDR2 is FQNNGV. Here the CDR3 reads CASSRHSSVNEQFF.